The subject of this entry is one TCR beta chain. The antigen this receptor binds is unknown. Qualities for individual bases were not recorded, and no much larger clone is one base off. The data were obtained in a study of T cell changes during pregnancy in multiple sclerosis (dated by TCRdb to the late 2010s). Study-wide context: Changes in the T cell repertoire over the course of pregnancy were examined in this study in women with multiple sclerosis.

Libraries were constructed by the immunoSEQ multiplex PCR assay. In its TCRdb copy, this immuneACCESS table keeps in-frame sequences only and misses some clones. Where compared with another copy, unresolved V genes explain less than half of these, and the others have no known cause. The sample table records about 47,000 clones; about 92% of these occur just once. Under 2.5% of the sample comes from the top ten. The germline V gene (reference sequence) provides CDR1 GTSNPN and CDR2 SVGIG. Trimming removed 8 bases from V and 7 bases from J; the gene matches leave 10 bases unexplained. The CDR3 runs 13 residues from the cysteine to the phenylalanine. Kept here is only the CDR3 DNA, which spans 39 bases and is read in frame from base 1.

The sequence joins TRBV30 to TRBJ1-4; 7 junctional bases match TRBD1. The receptor was derived from a female donor with multiple sclerosis, enrolled in a pregnancy study. The material was peripheral blood, obtained in the third trimester of pregnancy. The CDR3 reads as follows: CAGIRGRGEKLFF. The sequenced DNA is TGTGCCGGGATAAGGGGGCGGGGTGAAAAACTGTTTTTT.